This T cell receptor (beta chain) was documented in a study of shared clonotypes between healthy human individuals. After removal of 7 bases from V and 6 bases from J, the junction contained 3 bases not matched to a gene. The CDR3 extends over 13 amino acids. Germline values: CDR1 SGHDT, CDR2 YYEEEE. TCRdb's table, derived via immunoSEQ multiplex PCR, lists solely in-frame clones and lacks some. The sample contains over 2 million clones, roughly 94% of which appear only once. The TCR sequence derives from a man aged 18 to 35 in good health. The sequencing sample was made of naive CD4+ T cells sorted from blood. Subset here: CD45RA+ positively selected. The rearrangement links TRBV5-6 to TRBJ1-6; TRBD1 agrees at 8 bases. The CDR3 loop reads CASSGQGNSPLHF. The CDR3 coding sequence is TGTGCCAGCTCTGGACAGGGTAATTCACCCCTCCACTTT.